This T cell receptor (beta chain) was identified during a study of CD8+ T cells in alopecia areata. Whole-study findings and limits: Normal scalp showed lower clonality than lesional scalp, especially alopecia totalis/universalis. Among the cells sequenced in scalp samples are also the resident alphabeta T cells of normal skin. Researchers reported that TCR sharing among patients proved less clear than in mice, possibly HLA-linked.

As for this clone: Its antigen remains unknown.

Isolated RNA was reverse transcribed into cDNA used as the sequencing template. The repertoire was sequenced with immunoSEQ multiplex PCR; TCRdb's copy has only in-frame clones and lacks some. The sample holds approximately 150,000 clones, roughly 60% seen once. This CDR3 has 13 amino acids. After removal of 5 bases from V and 8 bases from J, the junction contained 5 bases not matched to a gene. Looked up from germline, CDR1 is SEHNR and CDR2 is FQNEAQ (reference sequence). Researchers picked out CD4+ and CD8+ T cells from PBMCs by sorting. This sequence originates from a human donor in good health. Sample: CD8+ T cells sorted from blood. The chain joins TRBV7-9 to TRBJ2-1, with 8 bases fitting TRBD1. This CDR3 reads CASSPGGPDEQFF. The CDR3 bases are TGTGCCAGCAGCCCAGGGGGCCCCGATGAGCAGTTCTTC.